The present TCR beta chain was sequenced within a study of cytomegalovirus exposure and HLA in healthy donors. About this clone itself: Its antigen is unknown.

Study-wide points: Some V segments, TRBV6-2 and TRBV6-3 among them, were indistinguishable and were therefore excluded. Immune exposure was documented only through CMV serostatus.

PCR was performed using 60 Vbeta and 13 Jbeta primers. TCRdb's table, derived via immunoSEQ multiplex PCR, lists solely in-frame clones and lacks some. This table has 100,000 to 150,000 clones, over 70% appearing once. Germline values: CDR1 MNHNS, CDR2 SASEGT. Trimming cost V 5 bases and J 4 bases; bases outside gene matches: 7. This CDR3 comprises 14 residues. This TCR derives from a woman between 40 and 50 years old in good health and CMV-seropositive. Sequenced: PBMCs. The gene calls are TRBV6-1 and TRBJ2-5; 7 nucleotides line up with TRBD2. CDR3 nucleotides: TGTGCCAGCAGTTCGGGAGGAAGGGGAGAGACCCAGTACTTC. It yields the protein CASSSGGRGETQYF.